These 8 T cell receptor beta chains came from one sample sequenced in a study of T cells in Graves' hyperthyroidism and ophthalmopathy. There were TCR beta CDR3 regions amplified from RNA transcripts. Using the HTBI primer set, a first-round RT-PCR was run on the TCR CDR3. TCRdb recomputed calls from the multiplex PCR reads with MiXCR, one row per CDR3 protein. The sample lists about 530,000 distinct CDR3 sequences, about 15% occurring once. Input material: blood. Receptors originate from a woman aged 18-35 years with Graves' ophthalmopathy.

This rearrangement joins TRBV6-9 to TRBJ2-4; 10 bases agree with TRBD2. This CDR3 spans 17 amino acids. CDR1 MNHGY and CDR2 SVAAGI come from the germline V gene. V was clipped by 4 bases and J by 0 bases; unmatched bases: 6. This CDR3 is CASSLTSGPLAKNIQYF. CDR3 coding DNA: TGTGCCAGCAGTTTGACTAGCGGGCCTCTAGCCAAAAACATTCAGTACTTC.

This clonotype was recorded many times. The genes are TRBV7-2 and TRBJ2-1, with TRBD1 matching over 9 bases. Per the germline V gene, CDR1 is SGHTA and CDR2 is FQGNSA. The CDR3 contains 15 residues. The J segment lost 3 bases and the V segment lost 4 bases, leaving 4 bases of the junction unmatched. The CDR3 here is CASSSGQGYYNEQFF. DNA for the CDR3: TGTGCCAGCAGCTCGGGACAGGGTTACTACAATGAGCAGTTCTTC.

This clonotype was observed a few times. This chain uses TRBV7-9 with TRBJ1-5; D gene uncertain. V was pared by 3 bases and J by 8 bases, with 11 bases between. The CDR3 loop spans 13 amino acids. Germline lookup yields CDR1 SEHNR and CDR2 FQNEAQ (reference sequence). The CDR3 DNA reads TGTGCCAGCAGCTTGGGATCAGACGAGCCCCAGCATTTT. Translation: CASSLGSDEPQHF.

This clonotype appeared a single time. The rearrangement joins TRBV19 to TRBJ1-6; no firm D call. The V end was cut by 5 bases, the J end by 13 bases, with 12 bases between. Germline assignment: CDR1 LNHDA and CDR2 SQIVND (reference sequence). The CDR3 length is 12 residues. The CDR3: CASSPTGSPLHF. CDR3 DNA sequence: TGTGCCAGTAGTCCCACGGGGTCTCCCCTCCACTTT.

This clonotype was recorded many times. This chain connects TRBV6-1 to TRBJ2-1; 9 positions agree with TRBD1. The germline CDR1 and CDR2 sequences are MNHNS and SASEGT. The V gene end was trimmed by 6 bases and the J gene end by 13 bases; junction bases not matched to a gene: 13. The CDR3 is 14 residues long. In DNA form, the CDR3 reads TGTGCCAGCAGGCCCGGGACAGGGAGTTTCGACCAGTTCTTC. This translates into CASRPGTGSFDQFF.

This clonotype has ten or more counts. CDR3 amino acids: CASSQSRLAGRETQYF. The CDR3 DNA is TGTGCCAGCAGCCAATCAAGGCTAGCCGGGAGGGAGACCCAGTACTTC. The rearrangement joins TRBV3-1 to TRBJ2-5; 7 nucleotides match TRBD2. The V and J ends lost 2 bases and 5 bases, in that order; junction bases with no gene match: 11. The V gene's germline CDR1 is LGHDT and CDR2 YNNKEL (reference sequence). The CDR3 sequence is 16 residues long.

This clonotype came up a few times. Here the CDR3 reads CASSLQIGNIQYF. For the CDR3, the DNA is TGTGCCAGCAGTTTACAGATTGGGAACATTCAGTACTTC. The V and J genes are TRBV12-3 or TRBV12-4 and TRBJ2-4; the D is unclear. The CDR3 has 13 residues. V shed 2 bases and J shed 7 bases, with 9 bases lying between them.

V and J are TRBV28 and TRBJ2-1; D uncertain. This CDR3 comprises 11 residues. Per the germline V gene, CDR1 is MDHEN and CDR2 is SYDVKM. Trimming removed 10 bases from V and 10 bases from J, with 14 bases in between. The CDR3 loop reads CAIMLGWEQFF. DNA for the CDR3: TGTGCCATCATGCTCGGCTGGGAGCAGTTCTTC. Drawing the rest from reference TRBV28 and TRBJ2-1, the complete variable domain is DVKVTQSSRYLVKRTGEKVFLECVQDMDHENMFWYRQDPGLGLRLIYFSYDVKMKEKGDIPEGYSVSREKKERFSLILESASTNQTSMYLCAIMLGWEQFFGPGTRLTVL.